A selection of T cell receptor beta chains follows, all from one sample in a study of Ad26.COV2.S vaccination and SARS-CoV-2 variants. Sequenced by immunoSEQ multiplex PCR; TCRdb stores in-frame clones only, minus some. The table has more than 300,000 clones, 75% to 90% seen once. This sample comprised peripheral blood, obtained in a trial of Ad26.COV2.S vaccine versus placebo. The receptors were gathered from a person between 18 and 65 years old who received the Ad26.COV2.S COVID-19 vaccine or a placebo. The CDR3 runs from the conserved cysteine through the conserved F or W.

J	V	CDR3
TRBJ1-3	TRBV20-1	CSASQILAGNTIYF
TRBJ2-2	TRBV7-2	CASSQGPRPTGELFF
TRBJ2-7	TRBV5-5	CASSLGVGGAYEQYF
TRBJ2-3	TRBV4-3	CASSQVRGSSHDTQYF
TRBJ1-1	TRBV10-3	CAISNEAGTGKGEGSPEAFF
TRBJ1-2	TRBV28	CASSPGTGGRYGYTF
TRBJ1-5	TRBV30	CAWDRGSNQPQHF
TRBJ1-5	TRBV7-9	CASSQSGRSLSSQPQHF
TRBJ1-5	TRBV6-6	CASKTLLDTDNQPQHF
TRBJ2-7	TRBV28	CASRHTGIREQYF
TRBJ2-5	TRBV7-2	CASSSPDRGLQETQYF
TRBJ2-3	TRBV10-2	CASSPGSVDAQYF
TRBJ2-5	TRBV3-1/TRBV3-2	CASSQDSGAGETQYF
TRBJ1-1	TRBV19	CASTVTTGPEAFF
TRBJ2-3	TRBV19	CASSRGTQLRTDTQYF
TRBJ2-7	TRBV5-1	CASSLGDGYEQYF
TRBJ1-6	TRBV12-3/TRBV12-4	CASSPREGSPLHF
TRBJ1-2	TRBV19	CASSMQGSYGYTF
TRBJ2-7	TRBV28	CAAVGPSSSYEQYF
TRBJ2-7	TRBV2	CASTGSDSYEQYF
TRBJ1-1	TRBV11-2	CASSSSDRANTEAFF
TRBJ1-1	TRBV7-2	CASSLAANTEAFF
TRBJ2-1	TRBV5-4	CASSLAVEQFF
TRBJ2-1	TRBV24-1	CATRQLAGDEQFF